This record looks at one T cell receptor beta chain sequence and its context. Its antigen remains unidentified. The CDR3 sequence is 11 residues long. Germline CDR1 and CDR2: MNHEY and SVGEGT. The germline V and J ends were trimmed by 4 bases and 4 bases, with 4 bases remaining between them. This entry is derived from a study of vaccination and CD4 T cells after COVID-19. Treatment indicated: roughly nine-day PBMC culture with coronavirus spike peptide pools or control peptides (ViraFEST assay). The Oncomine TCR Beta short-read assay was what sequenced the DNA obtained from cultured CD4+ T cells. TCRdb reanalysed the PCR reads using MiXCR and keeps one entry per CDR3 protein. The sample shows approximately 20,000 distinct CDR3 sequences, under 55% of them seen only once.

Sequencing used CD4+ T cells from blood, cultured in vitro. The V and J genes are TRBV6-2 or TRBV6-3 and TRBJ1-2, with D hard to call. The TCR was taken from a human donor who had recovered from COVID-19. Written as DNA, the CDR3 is TGTGCCAGCAGTTCTAGCTATGGCTACACCTTC. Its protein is CASSSSYGYTF.